This T cell receptor (beta chain) is from a study of blood T cell repertoires in COVID-19. Study as a whole: COVID-19 samples collected from the United States, Italy and Spain covered acute and convalescent phases. The cDNA or gDNA used as material had been derived from T cells, B-cell-depleted T cells, or PBMCs.

The V gene's germline CDR1 is SGHTA and CDR2 FQGTGA. This CDR3 is 15 amino acids long. The ends lost 2 bases at V and 2 bases at J; junction bases unmatched: 5. Under the authors' procedure: How many nucleated cells were present was estimated from reference gene primer amplification. TCRdb's copy holds only in-frame clones and misses some; the assay was immunoSEQ multiplex PCR. V and J calls and clone size come straight from that table; D and trimming were deduced from the DNA. The sample yields roughly 140,000 clones, 79% seen once. V gene TRBV7-3 combines with J gene TRBJ2-5, with TRBD2 matching 7 bases. Source material: peripheral blood. The source is a man aged 50 or older with active or convalescent COVID-19. CDR3 sequence reads: CASSLSTSPQETQYF. The CDR3 DNA reads TGTGCCAGCAGCTTATCGACTAGCCCACAAGAGACCCAGTACTTC.